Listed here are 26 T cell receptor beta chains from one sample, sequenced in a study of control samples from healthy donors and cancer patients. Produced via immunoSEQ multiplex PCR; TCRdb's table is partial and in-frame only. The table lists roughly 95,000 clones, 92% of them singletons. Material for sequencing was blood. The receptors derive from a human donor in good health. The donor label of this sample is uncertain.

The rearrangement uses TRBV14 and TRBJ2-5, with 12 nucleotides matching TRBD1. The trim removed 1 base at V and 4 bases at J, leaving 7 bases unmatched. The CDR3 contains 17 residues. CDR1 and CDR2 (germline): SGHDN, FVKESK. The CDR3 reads CASSQATGTGGVETQYF. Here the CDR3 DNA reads TGTGCCAGCAGCCAAGCTACCGGGACAGGGGGCGTAGAGACCCAGTACTTC.

The chain's CDR3 is CASSLAGLGETQYF. Here the CDR3 DNA reads TGCGCCAGCAGCTTAGCCGGGTTAGGGGAGACCCAGTACTTC. The genes are TRBV5-1 and TRBJ2-5; no reliable D call. Germline V lookup: CDR1 SGHRS, CDR2 YFSETQ. Trimming took off 2 bases at V and 5 bases at J, with 13 bases between the two ends. This CDR3 spans 14 amino acids.

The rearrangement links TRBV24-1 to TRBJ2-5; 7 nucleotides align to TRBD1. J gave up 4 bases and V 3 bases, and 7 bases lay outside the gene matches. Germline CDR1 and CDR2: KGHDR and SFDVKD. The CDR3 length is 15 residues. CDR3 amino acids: CATSDGSGGSETQYF. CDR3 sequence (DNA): TGTGCCACCAGTGATGGTTCAGGGGGTTCAGAGACCCAGTACTTC.

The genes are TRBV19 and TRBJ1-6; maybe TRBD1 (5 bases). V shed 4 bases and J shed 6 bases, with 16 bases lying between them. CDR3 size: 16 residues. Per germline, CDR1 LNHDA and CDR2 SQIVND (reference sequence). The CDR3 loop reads CASSRGGTAPNSPLHF. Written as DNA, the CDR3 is TGTGCCAGTAGTAGGGGAGGGACGGCCCCTAATTCACCCCTCCACTTT.

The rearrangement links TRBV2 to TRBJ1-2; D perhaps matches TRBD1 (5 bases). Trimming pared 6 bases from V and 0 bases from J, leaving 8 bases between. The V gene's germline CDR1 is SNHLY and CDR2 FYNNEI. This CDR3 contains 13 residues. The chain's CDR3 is CASRDKPNYGYTF. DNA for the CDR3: TGTGCCAGCAGGGACAAGCCTAACTATGGCTACACCTTC.

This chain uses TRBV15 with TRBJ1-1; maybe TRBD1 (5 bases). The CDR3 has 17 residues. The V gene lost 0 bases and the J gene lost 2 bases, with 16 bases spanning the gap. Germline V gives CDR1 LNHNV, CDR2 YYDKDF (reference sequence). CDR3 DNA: TGTGCCACCAGCAGAGATGGTCTCAGGGTTATTAACACTGAAGCTTTCTTT. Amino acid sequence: CATSRDGLRVINTEAFF. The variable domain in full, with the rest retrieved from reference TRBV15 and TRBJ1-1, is DAMVIQNPRYQVTQFGKPVTLSCSQTLNHNVMYWYQQKSSQAPKLLFHYYDKDFNNEADTPDNFQSRRPNTSFCFLDIRSPGLGDTAMYLCATSRDGLRVINTEAFFGQGTRLTVV.

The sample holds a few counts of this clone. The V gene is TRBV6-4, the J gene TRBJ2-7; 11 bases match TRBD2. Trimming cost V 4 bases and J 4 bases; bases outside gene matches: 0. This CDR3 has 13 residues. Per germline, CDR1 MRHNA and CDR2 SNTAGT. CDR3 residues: CASSGLAGYEQYV. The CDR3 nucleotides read TGTGCCAGCAGTGGACTAGCGGGGTACGAGCAGTACGTC.

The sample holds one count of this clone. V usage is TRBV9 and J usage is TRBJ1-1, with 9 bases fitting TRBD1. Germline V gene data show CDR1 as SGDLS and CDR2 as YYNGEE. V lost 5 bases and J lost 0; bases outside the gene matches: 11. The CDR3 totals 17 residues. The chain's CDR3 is CASSKLGQGVMNTEAFF. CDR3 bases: TGTGCCAGCAGTAAACTGGGACAGGGTGTGATGAACACTGAAGCTTTCTTT.

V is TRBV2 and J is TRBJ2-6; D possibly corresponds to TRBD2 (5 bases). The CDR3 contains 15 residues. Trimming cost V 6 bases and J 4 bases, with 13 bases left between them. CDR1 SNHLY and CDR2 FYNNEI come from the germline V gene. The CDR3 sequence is CASSMSGTGANVLTF. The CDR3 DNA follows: TGTGCCAGCAGCATGTCGGGAACAGGGGCCAACGTCCTGACTTTC.

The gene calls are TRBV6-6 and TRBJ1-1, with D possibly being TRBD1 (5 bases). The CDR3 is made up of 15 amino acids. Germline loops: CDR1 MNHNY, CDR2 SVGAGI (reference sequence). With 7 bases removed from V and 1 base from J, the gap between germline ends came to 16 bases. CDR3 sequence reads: CASTGVRDGNTEAFF. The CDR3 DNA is TGTGCCAGCACGGGGGTCCGGGATGGGAACACTGAAGCTTTCTTT.

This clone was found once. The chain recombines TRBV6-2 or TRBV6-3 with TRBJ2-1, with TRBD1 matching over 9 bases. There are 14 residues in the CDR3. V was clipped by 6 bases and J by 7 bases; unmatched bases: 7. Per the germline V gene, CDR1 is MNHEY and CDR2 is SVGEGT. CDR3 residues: CASSRQGTGNEQFF. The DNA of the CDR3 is TGTGCCAGCAGCCGACAAGGGACAGGGAATGAGCAGTTCTTC.

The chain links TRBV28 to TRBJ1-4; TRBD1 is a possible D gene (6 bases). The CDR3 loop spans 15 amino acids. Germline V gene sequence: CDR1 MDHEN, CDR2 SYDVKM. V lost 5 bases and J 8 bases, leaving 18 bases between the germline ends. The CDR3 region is CASSIQGRLLEKLFF. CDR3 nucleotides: TGTGCCAGCAGTATACAGGGTCGGTTACTCGAAAAACTGTTTTTT.

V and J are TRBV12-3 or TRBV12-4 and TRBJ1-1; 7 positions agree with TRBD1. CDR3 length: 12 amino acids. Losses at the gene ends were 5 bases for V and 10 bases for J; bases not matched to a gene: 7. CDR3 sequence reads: CASSIPGQSAFF. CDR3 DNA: TGTGCCAGCAGTATCCCGGGACAGTCAGCTTTCTTT.

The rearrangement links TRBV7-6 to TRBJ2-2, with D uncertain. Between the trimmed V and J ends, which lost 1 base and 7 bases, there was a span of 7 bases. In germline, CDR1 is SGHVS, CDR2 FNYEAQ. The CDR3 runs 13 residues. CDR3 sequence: CASSLVLGGELFF. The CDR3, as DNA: TGTGCCAGCAGCTTAGTGCTGGGCGGGGAGCTGTTTTTT.

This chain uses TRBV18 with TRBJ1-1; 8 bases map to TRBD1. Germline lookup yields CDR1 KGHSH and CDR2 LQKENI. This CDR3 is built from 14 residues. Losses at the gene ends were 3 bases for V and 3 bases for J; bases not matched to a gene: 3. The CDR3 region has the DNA TGTGCCAGCTCACCGCGACAGGGGCACACTGAAGCTTTCTTT. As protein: CASSPRQGHTEAFF.

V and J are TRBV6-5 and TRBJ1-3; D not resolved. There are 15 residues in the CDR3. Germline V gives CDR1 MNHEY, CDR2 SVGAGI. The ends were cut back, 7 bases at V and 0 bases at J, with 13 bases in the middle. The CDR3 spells CASKVSLSSGNTIYF. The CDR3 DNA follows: TGTGCCAGCAAGGTCTCCTTAAGCTCTGGAAACACCATATATTTT.

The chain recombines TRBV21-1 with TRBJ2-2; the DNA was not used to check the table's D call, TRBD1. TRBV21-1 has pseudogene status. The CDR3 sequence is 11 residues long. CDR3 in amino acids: CASSGWGELFF. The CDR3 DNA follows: TGTGCCAGCAGCGGCTGGGGGGAGCTGTTTTTT.

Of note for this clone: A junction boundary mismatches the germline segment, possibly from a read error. CDR3 sequence: CASSVDGSSTDTQYF. Written as DNA, the CDR3 is TGTGCCAGCAGCGTAGACGGTTCTAGCACAGATACGCAGTATTTT. V and J are TRBV11-3 and TRBJ2-3; D not resolved. The CDR3 consists of 15 residues. Germline lookup yields CDR1 SGHNT and CDR2 YENEEA. The complete variable domain, with remaining parts taken from reference TRBV11-3 and TRBJ2-3, reads EAGVVQSPRYKIIEKKQPVAFWCNPISGHNTLYWYLQNLGQGPELLIRYENEEAVDDSQLPKDRFSAERLKGVDSTLKIQPAELGDSAVYLCASSVDGSSTDTQYFGPGTRLTVL.

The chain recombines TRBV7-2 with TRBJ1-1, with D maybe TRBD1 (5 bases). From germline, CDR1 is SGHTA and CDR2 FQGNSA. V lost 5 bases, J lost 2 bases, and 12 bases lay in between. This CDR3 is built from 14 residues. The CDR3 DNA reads TGTGCCAGCAGCGATCGGACACGAAACACTGAAGCTTTCTTT. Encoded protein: CASSDRTRNTEAFF.

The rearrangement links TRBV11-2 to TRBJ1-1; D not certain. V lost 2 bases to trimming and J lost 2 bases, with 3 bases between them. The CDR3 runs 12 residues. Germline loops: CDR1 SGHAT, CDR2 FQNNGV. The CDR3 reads CASSLRNTEAFF. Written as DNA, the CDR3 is TGTGCCAGCAGCTTAAGAAACACTGAAGCTTTCTTT.

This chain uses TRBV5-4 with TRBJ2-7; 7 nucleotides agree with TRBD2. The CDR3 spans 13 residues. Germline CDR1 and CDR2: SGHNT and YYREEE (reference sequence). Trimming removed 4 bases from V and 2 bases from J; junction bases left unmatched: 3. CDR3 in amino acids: CASSGGVPYEQYF. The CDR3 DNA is TGTGCCAGCAGCGGGGGGGTCCCCTACGAGCAGTACTTC.

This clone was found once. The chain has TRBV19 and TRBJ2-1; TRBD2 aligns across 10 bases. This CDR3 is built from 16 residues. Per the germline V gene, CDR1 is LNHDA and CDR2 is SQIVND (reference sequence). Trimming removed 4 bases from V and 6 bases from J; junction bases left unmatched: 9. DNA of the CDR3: TGTGCCAGTAGTAGCTCTAGCGGGGGCGCCCCCAATGAGCAGTTCTTC. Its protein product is CASSSSSGGAPNEQFF.

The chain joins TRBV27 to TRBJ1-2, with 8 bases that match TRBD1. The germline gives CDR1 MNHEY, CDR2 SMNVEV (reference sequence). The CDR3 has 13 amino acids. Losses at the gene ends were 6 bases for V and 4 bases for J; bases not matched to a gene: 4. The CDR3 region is CASRVTGGYGYTF. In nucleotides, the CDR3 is TGTGCCAGCAGAGTAACAGGGGGCTATGGCTACACCTTC.

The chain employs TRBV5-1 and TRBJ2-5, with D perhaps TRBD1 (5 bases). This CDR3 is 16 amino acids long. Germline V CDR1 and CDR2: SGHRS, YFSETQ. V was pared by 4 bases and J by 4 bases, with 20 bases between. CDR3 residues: CASSALRAAGRETQYF. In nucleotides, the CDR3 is TGCGCCAGCAGCGCCCTCCGGGCAGCAGGGCGAGAGACCCAGTACTTC.

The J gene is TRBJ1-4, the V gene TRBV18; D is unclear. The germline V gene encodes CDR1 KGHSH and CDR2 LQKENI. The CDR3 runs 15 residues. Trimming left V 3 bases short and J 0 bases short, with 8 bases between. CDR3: CASSPTSATNEKLFF. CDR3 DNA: TGTGCCAGCTCACCGACCTCTGCAACTAATGAAAAACTGTTTTTT.

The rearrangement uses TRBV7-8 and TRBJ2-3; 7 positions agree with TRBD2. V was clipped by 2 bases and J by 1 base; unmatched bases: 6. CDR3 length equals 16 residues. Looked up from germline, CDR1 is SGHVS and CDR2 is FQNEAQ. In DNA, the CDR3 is TGTGCCAGCAGCTTACTGCGGGGGTTAGGCACAGATACGCAGTATTTT. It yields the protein CASSLLRGLGTDTQYF.